The 3 T cell receptor beta chains in this list originate from one sample, sequenced in a study of read filtering for tumor transcriptome and immune sequencing. This library used about 360 ng RNA and molecular barcoded adaptors spanning alpha/delta and beta/gamma chains. TCRdb re-called the reads with MiXCR, one entry per CDR3 protein. The data show approximately 24,000 distinct CDR3 sequences, with 22% seen just once and 40% to 55% held by the top ten. The specimen was a population of CD138-negative cells sorted from bone marrow. The source is a donor over 35 with multiple myeloma.

The CDR3 sequence is CASSAWAGPDQPQHF. In DNA, the CDR3 is TGTGCCAGCAGTGCCTGGGCAGGTCCTGATCAGCCCCAGCATTTT. This chain joins TRBV2 and TRBJ1-5; no definite D call. This CDR3 has 15 residues. Germline lookup yields CDR1 SNHLY and CDR2 FYNNEI. The ends were cut back, 4 bases at V and 5 bases at J, with 15 bases in the middle.

In its sample, this clonotype was seen many times. The genes are TRBV19 and TRBJ2-7; no clear D gene. The CDR3 sequence is 11 residues long. Trimming removed 6 bases from V and 3 bases from J, with 6 bases in between. CDR1 and CDR2 from the germline V gene are LNHDA and SQIVND (reference sequence). CDR3 DNA sequence: TGTGCCAGTAGGAACAGCTACGAGCAGTACTTC. Amino acid sequence: CASRNSYEQYF.

As regards this clonotype: Just one base apart from a much larger clone, this may be a read error. This chain connects TRBV7-3 to TRBJ2-1; 10 nucleotides align to TRBD2. Germline loops: CDR1 SGHTA, CDR2 FQGTGA. The CDR3 runs 17 residues. The CDR3 reads CTSSLSPFLAGGNEQFF. CDR3 sequence (DNA): TGTACCAGCAGCTTATCCCCCTTTTTAGCGGGGGGCAATGAGCAGTTCTTC.